The 25 T cell receptor beta chains in this list originate from one sample, sequenced in a study of radiation and T cells in renal cell carcinoma. The assay was immunoSEQ multiplex PCR, and TCRdb's table has in-frame clones only and misses some. The table records about 21,000 clones, 80% of them present only once. Indicated time point: baseline pretreatment blood. This sample's treatment: 15 Gy SBRT to primary tumor, nephrectomy 4 weeks later. The source was blood, collected from a patient whose treatment included radiotherapy and nephrectomy. All receptors derive from a man in his fifties or sixties with renal cell carcinoma.

This chain uses TRBV27 with TRBJ2-5; TRBD1 matches at 7 bases. V was clipped by 5 bases and J by 5 bases; unmatched bases: 5. Germline CDR1 is MNHEY and CDR2 is SMNVEV (reference sequence). This CDR3 has 13 residues. The CDR3 sequence is CASSPTGLETQYF. In DNA, the CDR3 is TGTGCCAGCAGTCCGACAGGGTTGGAGACCCAGTACTTC.

This sequence joins TRBV15 and TRBJ2-5, with a tentative D call TRBD2 (6 bases). Deletions cut 3 bases from V and 7 bases from J, with 18 bases between. CDR1 is LNHNV, CDR2 YYDKDF, per germline (reference sequence). CDR3 length equals 15 residues. CDR3: CATSRDRGTAGTQYF. The DNA for the CDR3 is TGTGCCACCAGCAGGGATCGGGGGACTGCCGGGACCCAGTACTTC.

The gene calls are TRBV6-1 and TRBJ2-3, with D perhaps matching TRBD2 (6 bases). Germline-derived CDR1 and CDR2 are MNHNS and SASEGT. V was clipped by 1 base and J by 0 bases, with 11 bases between them. The CDR3 contains 16 residues. The CDR3 DNA is TGTGCCAGCAGTGAAGTGGTAGCGGCTAGCACAGATACGCAGTATTTT. Translated: CASSEVVAASTDTQYF.

The chain recombines TRBV11-2 with TRBJ2-3; either TRBD1 or TRBD2 may fit D (5 bases each). Germline CDR1 and CDR2: SGHAT and FQNNGV. CDR3 length: 13 amino acids. With 8 bases removed from V and 0 bases from J, the gap between germline ends came to 9 bases. In nucleotides, the CDR3 is TGTGCCAGCGGGGGTACTAGCACAGATACGCAGTATTTT. It translates to CASGGTSTDTQYF.

The V gene is TRBV27, the J gene TRBJ2-7; TRBD1 matches at 10 bases. This CDR3 spans 17 amino acids. V was clipped by 6 bases and J by 3 bases; unmatched bases: 14. CDR1 is MNHEY and CDR2 is SMNVEV in the germline V gene (reference sequence). CDR3 sequence: CASRLTGWRDRGYEQYF. Here the CDR3 DNA reads TGTGCCAGCAGACTAACGGGCTGGAGGGACAGGGGCTACGAGCAGTACTTC.

CDR3 sequence: CASSLGQVADTQYF. DNA for the CDR3: TGCGCCAGCAGCTTGGGGCAAGTAGCAGATACGCAGTATTTT. The rearrangement uses TRBV5-1 and TRBJ2-3; no reliable D call. CDR1 is SGHRS, CDR2 YFSETQ, per germline. The germline V and J ends were trimmed by 0 bases and 4 bases, with 9 bases remaining between them. The CDR3 consists of 14 residues.

The rearrangement uses TRBV2 and TRBJ2-2; 7 bases match TRBD1. The trim removed 3 bases at V and 3 bases at J, leaving 10 bases unmatched. In germline, CDR1 is SNHLY, CDR2 FYNNEI. The CDR3 totals 17 residues. CDR3 in amino acids: CASSDPGTAVYTGELFF. The DNA for the CDR3 is TGTGCCAGCAGTGACCCCGGGACAGCGGTATACACCGGGGAGCTGTTTTTT.

This clone was recorded only once. This chain joins TRBV5-4 and TRBJ2-7; 7 nucleotides agree with TRBD1. CDR3 length: 13 amino acids. Germline V gene data show CDR1 as SGHNT and CDR2 as YYREEE (reference sequence). J lost 2 bases, V lost 4 bases, and 3 bases had no gene match. Here the CDR3 DNA reads TGTGCCAGCAGCCAGGGGGAACCCTACGAGCAGTACTTC. It yields the protein CASSQGEPYEQYF.

The chain joins TRBV29-1 to TRBJ1-2; 10 nucleotides match TRBD1. CDR3 length: 16 amino acids. V lost 4 bases to trimming and J lost 3 bases; unmatched junction nucleotides: 11. From germline, CDR1 is SQVTM and CDR2 ANQGSEA. This CDR3 reads CSVGPGQGIEDYGYTF. CDR3 DNA sequence: TGCAGCGTTGGTCCGGGACAGGGGATTGAGGACTATGGCTACACCTTC.

The chain has TRBV7-2 and TRBJ2-7; D unclear. V gave up 2 bases and J gave up 5 bases, with 16 bases separating them. Per germline, CDR1 SGHTA and CDR2 FQGNSA. This CDR3 has 15 amino acids. The CDR3 is CASSLSRVARHEQYF. The CDR3 DNA reads as TGTGCCAGCAGCTTATCGCGCGTCGCCCGGCACGAGCAGTACTTC.

The chain has TRBV5-1 and TRBJ1-2; D is unclear. V was cut by 1 base and J by 0 bases, with 10 bases left in between. The germline V gene has CDR1 SGHRS and CDR2 YFSETQ. The CDR3 sequence is 15 residues long. The CDR3 sequence: CASSLTATTNYGYTF. CDR3 DNA: TGCGCCAGCAGCTTGACAGCGACTACTAACTATGGCTACACCTTC. The full variable domain, with the rest looked up from reference TRBV5-1 and TRBJ1-2, is KAGVTQTPRYLIKTRGQQVTLSCSPISGHRSVSWYQQTPGQGLQFLFEYFSETQRNKGNFPGRFSGRQFSNSRSEMNVSTLELGDSALYLCASSLTATTNYGYTFGSGTRLTVV.

DNA for the CDR3: TGTGCCAGCAGCTTGGACGGCGGTTCGGACGAGCAGTACTTC. It encodes CASSLDGGSDEQYF. The chain has TRBV11-3 and TRBJ2-7; no definite D call. The CDR3 has 14 residues. Looked up from germline, CDR1 is SGHNT and CDR2 is YENEEA. Deletions cut 3 bases from V and 5 bases from J, with 14 bases between.

This chain connects TRBV4-3 to TRBJ1-3, with unresolved D. The germline CDR1 and CDR2 sequences are LGHNA and YSLEER. The CDR3 has 12 amino acids. V was shortened by 0 bases and J by 7 bases, with 4 bases between the two germline ends. The CDR3 bases are TGCGCCAGCAGCCAAGATTGGAACACCATATATTTT. Translated: CASSQDWNTIYF.

This clone was found a few times. The rearrangement links TRBV30 to TRBJ1-4; tentatively, D is TRBD1 (5 bases). The CDR3 consists of 14 residues. Between the trimmed V and J ends, which lost 5 bases and 2 bases, there was a span of 12 bases. Germline V gene sequence: CDR1 GTSNPN, CDR2 SVGIG (reference sequence). The CDR3 coding sequence is TGTGCCTGGTCAGGTGGGGCGACTAATGAAAAACTGTTTTTT. It codes for CAWSGGATNEKLFF.

The gene calls are TRBV4-1 and TRBJ1-1, with unresolved D. Trimming stripped 0 bases from V and 1 base from J, with 15 bases between. This CDR3 is 17 amino acids long. Per germline, CDR1 MGHRA and CDR2 YSYEKL. The CDR3 loop reads CASSQDDFVWGNTEAFF. The CDR3 DNA is TGCGCCAGCAGCCAAGATGACTTTGTTTGGGGGAACACTGAAGCTTTCTTT.

The gene calls are TRBV9 and TRBJ2-1; D is possibly TRBD2 (6 bases). CDR1 and CDR2 (germline): SGDLS, YYNGEE. V shed 5 bases and J shed 8 bases, with 23 bases lying between them. The CDR3 is 16 amino acids. The CDR3 DNA reads TGTGCCAGCAGTCCATTCGGGCGGGGAGTGGTCGATGAGCAGTTCTTC. Its translation is CASSPFGRGVVDEQFF.

This chain connects TRBV5-6 to TRBJ2-7, with D maybe TRBD1 (5 bases). Per the germline V gene, CDR1 is SGHDT and CDR2 is YYEEEE. With 3 bases removed from V and 3 bases from J, the gap between germline ends came to 19 bases. The CDR3 length is 16 residues. The CDR3 is CASSSMTEGAGYEQYF. CDR3 coding DNA: TGTGCCAGCAGCTCAATGACCGAAGGGGCCGGCTACGAGCAGTACTTC.

V gene TRBV27 combines with J gene TRBJ1-1; 7 bases map to TRBD1. Trimming cost V 0 bases and J 1 base; bases outside gene matches: 11. CDR3 size: 18 residues. Per the germline V gene, CDR1 is MNHEY and CDR2 is SMNVEV (reference sequence). The CDR3 DNA reads as TGTGCCAGCAGTTTATCCCCCGGGAGGGGACAGAAGAACACTGAAGCTTTCTTT. This gives the protein CASSLSPGRGQKNTEAFF.

This chain connects TRBV5-1 to TRBJ2-2, with D possibly being TRBD1 (5 bases). Trimming took 1 base from V and 6 from J, leaving 13 bases between them. The germline CDR1 and CDR2 sequences are SGHRS and YFSETQ. The CDR3 extends over 15 amino acids. The CDR3 region has the DNA TGCGCCAGCAGCTTGTTTGCAGGGCAGGCCGGGGAGCTGTTTTTT. Translating gives CASSLFAGQAGELFF.

The chain has TRBV6-1 and TRBJ1-6; 8 bases map to TRBD1. This CDR3 is built from 16 residues. Trimming cost V 4 bases and J 9 bases; bases outside gene matches: 11. Looked up from germline, CDR1 is MNHNS and CDR2 is SASEGT. Here the CDR3 reads CASSGGQVFTPSPLHF. The DNA for the CDR3 is TGTGCCAGCAGTGGGGGACAGGTTTTCACTCCTTCACCCCTCCACTTT.

CDR3 DNA: TGCAGCGTTAGGGGACTAGCGGGCAGAAGCACAGATACGCAGTATTTT. It yields the protein CSVRGLAGRSTDTQYF. The chain has TRBV29-1 and TRBJ2-3, with 12 nucleotides matching TRBD2. This CDR3 spans 16 amino acids. V lost 5 bases to trimming and J lost 0 bases; unmatched junction nucleotides: 6. Germline CDR1 SQVTM, CDR2 ANQGSEA.

The chain recombines TRBV30 with TRBJ2-3, with D hard to call. This CDR3 has 14 residues. Trimming shortened V by 3 bases and J by 0 bases, and 10 bases separated the two germline ends. Germline V gives CDR1 GTSNPN, CDR2 SVGIG (reference sequence). CDR3 bases: TGTGCCTGGAGCCCATGGAGTAGCACAGATACGCAGTATTTT. It is translated as CAWSPWSSTDTQYF.

This chain links TRBV7-2 with TRBJ2-5; TRBD1 is a possible D gene (5 bases). The CDR3 consists of 13 residues. Per the germline V gene, CDR1 is SGHTA and CDR2 is FQGNSA. V was trimmed by 4 bases and J by 2 bases, leaving 8 bases between them. For the CDR3, the DNA is TGTGCCAGCAGCTCGACAGTGCAAGAGACCCAGTACTTC. This encodes CASSSTVQETQYF.

This chain uses TRBV18 with TRBJ2-7; possibly TRBD1 for D (7 bases). V gave up 6 bases and J gave up 2 bases, with 17 bases separating them. The CDR3 consists of 15 residues. From germline, CDR1 is KGHSH and CDR2 LQKENI. The CDR3: CASSPGGGRAYEQYF. The CDR3 coding sequence is TGTGCCAGCTCCCCAGGGGGAGGAAGGGCCTACGAGCAGTACTTC.

This clone came up once. The CDR3 sequence: CASSYSISETEAFF. CDR3 bases: TGTGCCAGCAGTTACTCGATTTCGGAGACTGAAGCTTTCTTT. The rearrangement uses TRBV6-5 and TRBJ1-1; D ambiguous. CDR1 is MNHEY and CDR2 is SVGAGI in the germline V gene. This CDR3 region has 14 residues. The V and J ends lost 0 bases and 5 bases respectively, with 10 bases between them.